These T cell receptor beta chains were read from a single sample in a study of T cells in Graves' hyperthyroidism and ophthalmopathy. From the multiplex PCR reads, TCRdb called clonotypes with MiXCR, one entry per CDR3 protein. The data show 500,000 to 650,000 distinct CDR3 sequences, 35% to 50% seen once. The sequencing sample was made of peripheral blood or thyroid tissue (not recorded which). The receptors derive from an adult woman with Graves' disease, either hyperthyroidism or ophthalmopathy (not recorded which). CDR3s include the opening cysteine and the closing phenylalanine or tryptophan.

J: TRBJ2-5; V: TRBV27; CDR3: CASSPTGEKETQYF
J: TRBJ1-5; V: TRBV7-2; CDR3: CASSFSGSQPQHF
J: TRBJ2-6; V: TRBV29-1; CDR3: CSVRDPRGSGANVLTF
J: TRBJ1-2; V: TRBV20-1; CDR3: CSVRAGVHYGYTF
J: TRBJ2-2; V: TRBV7-4; CDR3: CASSYRGLFF
J: TRBJ2-7; V: TRBV20-1; CDR3: CSARDLRAGLYEQYF
J: TRBJ2-5; V: TRBV10-3; CDR3: CAISPLAGTGETQYF
J: TRBJ1-1; V: TRBV20-1; CDR3: CSARDTGNTEAFF
J: TRBJ2-3; V: TRBV6-1; CDR3: CASRGTGSTDTQYF
J: TRBJ2-5; V: TRBV7-3; CDR3: CASSLGTGRQETQYF
J: TRBJ1-1; V: TRBV29-1; CDR3: CSVLVSANGAFF
J: TRBJ2-7; V: TRBV20-1; CDR3: CSAGSYEQYF
J: TRBJ1-2; V: TRBV3-1; CDR3: CASSQVQGIDGYTF
J: TRBJ2-2; V: TRBV2; CDR3: CASSTGSVWLFF
J: TRBJ2-7; V: TRBV20-1; CDR3: CSAARPLAGGPNEQYF
J: TRBJ2-7; V: TRBV29-1; CDR3: CSVVYSYEQYF
J: TRBJ1-6; V: TRBV25-1; CDR3: CASSHQGNSPLHF
J: TRBJ1-1; V: TRBV6-1; CDR3: CASRDSSVNTEAFF
J: TRBJ1-2; V: TRBV5-1; CDR3: CASSLGTGIYGYTF
J: TRBJ1-3; V: TRBV9; CDR3: CASSAAGDTIYF
J: TRBJ2-7; V: TRBV20-1; CDR3: CSAASTGAYEQYF
J: TRBJ1-2; V: TRBV30; CDR3: CAWSVGAGVSYGYTF
J: TRBJ2-7; V: TRBV6-1; CDR3: CASRSRETYEQYF
J: TRBJ1-2; V: TRBV4-1; CDR3: CASSQVGGLSGGYTF
J: TRBJ2-5; V: TRBV20-1; CDR3: CSTIDPRDRVRETQYF
J: TRBJ1-1; V: TRBV2; CDR3: CASIQGQGGTEAFF
J: TRBJ2-5; V: TRBV4-1; CDR3: CASSQVGRRQETQYF
J: TRBJ1-1; V: TRBV27; CDR3: CASSLFGTGGGTEAFF
J: TRBJ1-6; V: TRBV19; CDR3: CTSSLVTVSSPLHF
J: TRBJ1-6; V: TRBV3-1; CDR3: CASSQAGGNSPLHF
J: TRBJ1-3; V: TRBV20-1; CDR3: CSARDRGTGGKNTIYF
J: TRBJ2-7; V: TRBV7-8; CDR3: CASSSRWRGTSYEQYF
J: TRBJ2-7; V: TRBV12-3/TRBV12-4; CDR3: CASNFRTGIYEQYF
J: TRBJ1-4; V: TRBV25-1; CDR3: CASSEAHLNEKLFF
J: TRBJ2-7; V: TRBV7-9; CDR3: CASSQEGATSGLGEQYF
J: TRBJ1-6; V: TRBV20-1; CDR3: CSGSGGTYSPLHF
J: TRBJ1-2; V: TRBV5-1; CDR3: CASSLSGLNPNYGYTF
J: TRBJ2-7; V: TRBV19; CDR3: CASSIGYGYSYEQYF
J: TRBJ1-2; V: TRBV20-1; CDR3: CSARGLLGYTF
J: TRBJ1-1; V: TRBV7-2; CDR3: CASSIQHGNTEAFF
J: TRBJ2-5; V: TRBV2; CDR3: CASTRQGLEETQYF
J: TRBJ2-5; V: TRBV4-1; CDR3: CASRLAQGNYVETQYF
J: TRBJ2-7; V: TRBV7-2; CDR3: CASSLRGEDEQYF
J: TRBJ1-2; V: TRBV19; CDR3: CASGRQFYGYTF
J: TRBJ2-7; V: TRBV29-1; CDR3: CSVLNRLYEQYF
J: TRBJ2-7; V: TRBV29-1; CDR3: CSVGVTYEQYF
J: TRBJ1-1; V: TRBV7-9; CDR3: CASSQDPGSPEALF
J: TRBJ1-3; V: TRBV7-8; CDR3: CASSLGPLGQSNTIYF
J: TRBJ1-2; V: TRBV6-5; CDR3: CASTPDRSHGYTF
J: TRBJ1-5; V: TRBV10-1; CDR3: CASRSGQPQHF
J: TRBJ1-5; V: TRBV5-1; CDR3: CASSEGGAGQPQHF
J: TRBJ2-7; V: TRBV7-8; CDR3: CASSQDRGGYEQYF